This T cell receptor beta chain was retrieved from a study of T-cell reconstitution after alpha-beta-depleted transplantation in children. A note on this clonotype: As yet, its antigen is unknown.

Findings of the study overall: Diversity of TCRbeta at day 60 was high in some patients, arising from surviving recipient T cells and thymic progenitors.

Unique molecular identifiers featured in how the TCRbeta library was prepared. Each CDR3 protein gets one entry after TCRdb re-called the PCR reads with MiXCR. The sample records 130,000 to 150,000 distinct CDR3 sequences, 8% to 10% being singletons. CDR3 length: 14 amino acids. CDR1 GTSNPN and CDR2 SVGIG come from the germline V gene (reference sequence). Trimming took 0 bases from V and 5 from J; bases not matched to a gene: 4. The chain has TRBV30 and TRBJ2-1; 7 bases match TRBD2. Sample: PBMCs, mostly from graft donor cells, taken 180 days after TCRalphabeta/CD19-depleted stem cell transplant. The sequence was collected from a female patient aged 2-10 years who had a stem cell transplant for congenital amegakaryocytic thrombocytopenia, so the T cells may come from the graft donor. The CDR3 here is CAWSVGAGNNEQFF. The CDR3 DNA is TGTGCCTGGAGTGTGGGAGCGGGAAACAATGAGCAGTTCTTC. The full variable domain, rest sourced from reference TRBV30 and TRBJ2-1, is SQTIHQWPATLVQPVGSPLSLECTVEGTSNPNLYWYRQAAGRGLQLLFYSVGIGQISSEVPQNLSASRPQDRQFILSSKKLLLSDSGFYLCAWSVGAGNNEQFFGPGTRLTVL.